These T cell receptor beta chains were read from a single sample in a study of cytomegalovirus exposure and HLA in healthy donors. Sequencing used immunoSEQ multiplex PCR; TCRdb keeps in-frame clones, though not all of them. The sample holds about 150,000 clones; 68% are singletons and the top ten take almost 4.5%. The sequenced sample consisted of PBMCs. The receptors here all came from a man in his sixties in good health and CMV-seronegative. The conserved cysteine and the conserved F or W are not part of the CDR3 here. The D gene is left open where the match is weak. Clone size is given for some rows only: seen once, a few or many times, or a class if the clone is expanded.

abundance | v_gene | d_gene | CDR3aa
- | TRBV28 | - | ASTSSGANYGYT
once | TRBV21-1 | - | ASSVRGHSNTEAF
once | TRBV28 | - | ASSLFQVGHEQF
- | TRBV2 | TRBD1 | ASRTGAYSNQPQH
few | TRBV10-3 | TRBD1 | AIRTGGDYGYT
- | TRBV28 | TRBD1 | ASSHQGAGRQETQY
- | TRBV5-6 | TRBD1 | ASSVPGQGLTGELF
- | TRBV30 | - | AWSGQVLNQPQH
- | TRBV20-1 | - | SATGEVGYT
- | TRBV9 | TRBD2 | ASSVDGAGTSGRGVY
- | TRBV11-3 | - | ASSLTGSGNTIY
- | TRBV12-2 | - | ASRLDLDRGEEVDTQY
few | TRBV6-1 | - | ASSEFHKMNTEAF
- | TRBV6-5 | TRBD2 | ASREVGELF
- | TRBV2 | TRBD2 | ASQRGSLETQY
- | TRBV5-4 | - | ASSLGTRGTTNEKLF
once | TRBV9 | - | ASSDNQGGSYNEQF
few | TRBV6-5 | TRBD2 | ASSYLTSGDYNEQF
once | TRBV6-1 | TRBD1 | ASRGTGPNTEAF
- | TRBV7-9 | - | SSSLVGVGANQPQH
- | TRBV9 | TRBD2 | ASSVGARESYNEQF
- | TRBV29-1 | - | SVGGLKYEQY